The entry below gives a single TCR beta chain sequence along with its context. This clone was recorded only once. The antigen this receptor binds is unknown. Base qualities were left out, and no much larger clone turns up one base away. The record originates from a study of blood T cell repertoires in COVID-19 (dated by TCRdb to 2020 to 2021). Study-level background: Collaborator samples came from the United States, Italy and Spain and covered acute and convalescent phases of COVID-19. The samples were drawn from the first 160 participants of the ongoing ImmuneRACE study and from 950 to 1,500 subjects provided by 6 global collaborators. The material from the prospective study consisted of cDNA or gDNA derived from T cells, B-cell-depleted T cells, or PBMCs. The repertoires were released in a freely available public database meant as a resource for research on the immune response to SARS-CoV-2. The sample metadata nearly always contained a de-identified subject ID, COVID-19 status, age in years and sex. Where available, HLA class I and class II types were taken from metadata supplied by the sample provider and were not determined by assay-based typing. Deeply sampled blood TCRbeta repertoires from subjects exposed to, actively infected with, or recovered from COVID-19 were included in the dataset. What the authors observed across the whole study: Clinical and demographic metadata were provided uncurated, with the amount varying by source and participant.

The immunoSEQ Assay, a bias-controlled multiplex PCR, was used to amplify TCRbeta CDR3 regions from genomic DNA. As for the authors' bioinformatics: Nucleated cell counts per sample were estimated from amplification of reference gene primers within the assay. To quantify the absolute abundance of each unique TCRbeta CDR3 rearrangement, sequence reads were collapsed and filtered. Productive Simpson clonality was computed per sample as the square root of Simpson's diversity index over productive rearrangements. Here the immuneACCESS table is served through TCRdb, limited to in-frame sequences with V and J called. Missing clones are a known gap in these copies; in checked studies unresolved V genes cover under half, and the rest lacks a known reason. Clone size and V and J calls were adopted from that table, with D and trimming inferred from the DNA. This sample has some 320,000 clones in its table, and about 87% of those were observed once. About 5.2% of the sample goes to the ten largest clones.

Enrolling through a virtual design, the prospective study's participants ranged in age from roughly 18 to 89 years and lived across roughly 23 United States geographic areas. To assign participants to cohorts, the prospective study relied on clinical history that participants themselves reported in a screening survey and a study questionnaire. For ImmuneRACE Cohort 3, a participant was defined as recovered based on two consecutive negative NP/OP PCR tests, clearance by a healthcare professional, or resolution of symptoms. Mobile phlebotomists in the prospective study collected whole blood, serum and a nasopharyngeal or oropharyngeal swab from every participant. Over an approximately 2-month period, participants in the prospective study had the option of providing additional blood draws and questionnaires. Before DNA extraction, prospective study blood samples were shipped either frozen or at room temperature.

The germline V and J ends show losses of 4 bases and 4 bases respectively, and no gene match explains 8 bases of the junction. Including cysteine and phenylalanine, the CDR3 has 15 amino acids. Just the 45-base CDR3 DNA is kept, in frame starting at base 1. The CDR1 and CDR2 encoded by the germline V gene are MDHEN and SYDVKM. Here the chain combines TRBV28 and TRBJ2-3; TRBD2 agrees with 7 junctional bases. This receptor was taken from a woman in her 30s who had recovered from COVID-19. The sequencing sample was made of PBMCs or T cells enriched from blood (not recorded which). The sequenced DNA: TGTGCCAGCAGTTCCCCGGGAGGTGGGGCAGATACGCAGTATTTT. This is translated as CASSSPGGGADTQYF.